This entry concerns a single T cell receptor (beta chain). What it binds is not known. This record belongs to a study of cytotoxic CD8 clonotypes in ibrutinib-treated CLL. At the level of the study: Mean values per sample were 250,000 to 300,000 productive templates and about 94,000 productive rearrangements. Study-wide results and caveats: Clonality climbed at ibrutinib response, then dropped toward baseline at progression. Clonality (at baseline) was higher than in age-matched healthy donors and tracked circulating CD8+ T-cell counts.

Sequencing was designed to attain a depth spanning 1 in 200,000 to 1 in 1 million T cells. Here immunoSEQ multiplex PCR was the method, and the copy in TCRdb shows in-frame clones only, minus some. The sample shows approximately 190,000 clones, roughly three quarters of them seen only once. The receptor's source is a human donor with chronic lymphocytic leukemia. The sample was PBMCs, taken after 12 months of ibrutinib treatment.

The CDR3 region has the DNA TGTGCCAGCTATGGTGCGGGAGCGGGAGATACGCAGTATTTT. It translates to CASYGAGAGDTQYF. The chain combines TRBV6-1 with TRBJ2-3, with 7 bases aligning to TRBD2. The length of the CDR3 is 14 residues. CDR1 and CDR2 from the germline V gene are MNHNS and SASEGT. Losses at the gene ends were 8 bases for V and 5 bases for J; bases not matched to a gene: 10.